One and the same sample provided the 10 T cell receptor beta chains below, sequenced in a study of shared clonotypes between healthy human individuals. Method: immunoSEQ multiplex PCR; TCRdb's copy keeps in-frame clones and lacks some. The sample carries about 1 million clones, around 74% recorded once. Sequencing was performed on memory CD4+ T cells sorted from blood. As for subset: CD45RA-negative fraction. The receptors originated from a man aged 18 to 29 in good health.

The chain couples TRBV18 to TRBJ2-1; 15 bases align to TRBD2. The CDR3 loop spans 16 amino acids. Unmatched junction bases numbered 2, after V lost 0 bases and J lost 8 bases. Looked up from germline, CDR1 is KGHSH and CDR2 is LQKENI. The CDR3 nucleotides read TGTGCCAGCTCACCACCGAGGACTAGCGGGGGGGATGAGCAGTTCTTC. It translates to CASSPPRTSGGDEQFF.

On this clone itself: With a much larger clone just one base away, this may be a read error. The chain carries TRBV7-2 and TRBJ2-3; D may be TRBD1 (5 bases). Germline V gene lookup returns CDR1 SGHTA and CDR2 FQGNSA. The CDR3 runs 12 residues. The V end was cut by 2 bases, the J end by 5 bases, with 5 bases between. CDR3 DNA: TGTGCCAGCAGCTTACAGGGAGATACGCAGTATTTT. Protein: CASSLQGDTQYF. Full variable domain (outside the CDR3, taken from reference TRBV7-2 and TRBJ2-3): GAGVSQSPSNKVTEKGKDVELRCDPISGHTALYWYRQSLGQGLEFLIYFQGNSAPDKSGLPSDRFSAERTGGSVSTLTIQRTQQEDSAVYLCASSLQGDTQYFGPGTRLTVL.

The chain links TRBV23-1 to TRBJ2-7; tentatively, D is TRBD1 (5 bases). TRBV23-1 is annotated as an ORF whose role is uncertain. This CDR3 is built from 15 residues. V lost 4 bases to trimming and J lost 5 bases, with 18 bases between them. As DNA, the CDR3 is TGCGCCAGCAGTCCCGGACACCCGGCGAGAAACGAGCAGTACTTC. As protein: CASSPGHPARNEQYF.

The DNA of the CDR3 is TGTGCCAGCAGCTATGCAGATACGCAGTATTTT. It translates to CASSYADTQYF. V is TRBV7-2 and J is TRBJ2-3; the D is unclear. V was trimmed by 4 bases and J by 4 bases, leaving 3 bases between them. The CDR3 consists of 11 residues. Germline-derived CDR1 and CDR2 are SGHTA and FQGNSA.

The V and J genes are TRBV10-3 and TRBJ2-3, with D tentatively TRBD2 (5 bases). The CDR3 covers 14 residues. The ends were cut back, 6 bases at V and 6 bases at J, with 16 bases in the middle. CDR1 is ENHRY, CDR2 SYGVKD, per germline. This CDR3 is CAIRSGRNEDTQYF. The CDR3 DNA is TGTGCCATCAGGTCGGGAAGGAATGAGGATACGCAGTATTTT.

V and J are TRBV19 and TRBJ1-6; 9 nucleotides agree with TRBD1. Germline loops: CDR1 LNHDA, CDR2 SQIVND (reference sequence). V lost 6 bases, J lost 7 bases, and 4 bases stayed unmatched. The CDR3 is 14 amino acids. The CDR3 is CASRSGQGNSPLHF. DNA for the CDR3: TGTGCCAGTAGATCGGGACAGGGAAATTCACCCCTCCACTTT.

The chain combines TRBV14 with TRBJ2-7, with D hard to call. This CDR3 is 13 amino acids long. Germline V gene lookup returns CDR1 SGHDN and CDR2 FVKESK. V lost 0 bases and J 3 bases, leaving 6 bases between the germline ends. CDR3 loop: CASSQEIGYEQYF. CDR3 sequence (DNA): TGTGCCAGCAGCCAAGAAATTGGCTACGAGCAGTACTTC.

The V gene is TRBV10-1, the J gene TRBJ1-5; D unclear. Trimming pared 7 bases from V and 0 bases from J, leaving 13 bases between. Germline V gene sequence: CDR1 WNHNN, CDR2 SYGVQD (reference sequence). The CDR3 is 15 residues long. DNA for the CDR3: TGCGCCAGCATTGAATATGTTACTAGCAATCAGCCCCAGCATTTT. Its translation: CASIEYVTSNQPQHF.

In its sample, this clone was seen many times. This chain links TRBV19 with TRBJ2-2; 15 nucleotides align to TRBD2. Germline CDR1 and CDR2: LNHDA and SQIVND (reference sequence). This CDR3 region has 18 residues. J gave up 4 bases and V 9 bases, and 12 bases lay outside the gene matches. The CDR3 protein is CASSQGTSGRTFTGELFF. The CDR3 nucleotides read TGTGCCAGCAGTCAGGGGACTAGCGGGAGGACATTCACCGGGGAGCTGTTTTTT.

The gene calls are TRBV5-4 and TRBJ2-7, with D perhaps matching TRBD1 (5 bases). Deletions cut 0 bases from V and 8 bases from J, with 27 bases between. Germline V gives CDR1 SGHNT, CDR2 YYREEE (reference sequence). This CDR3 is built from 18 residues. This CDR3 reads CASSLVDGSRDSLRKQYF. CDR3 bases: TGTGCCAGCAGCTTGGTGGATGGGTCGAGAGACAGCCTTCGGAAGCAGTACTTC.